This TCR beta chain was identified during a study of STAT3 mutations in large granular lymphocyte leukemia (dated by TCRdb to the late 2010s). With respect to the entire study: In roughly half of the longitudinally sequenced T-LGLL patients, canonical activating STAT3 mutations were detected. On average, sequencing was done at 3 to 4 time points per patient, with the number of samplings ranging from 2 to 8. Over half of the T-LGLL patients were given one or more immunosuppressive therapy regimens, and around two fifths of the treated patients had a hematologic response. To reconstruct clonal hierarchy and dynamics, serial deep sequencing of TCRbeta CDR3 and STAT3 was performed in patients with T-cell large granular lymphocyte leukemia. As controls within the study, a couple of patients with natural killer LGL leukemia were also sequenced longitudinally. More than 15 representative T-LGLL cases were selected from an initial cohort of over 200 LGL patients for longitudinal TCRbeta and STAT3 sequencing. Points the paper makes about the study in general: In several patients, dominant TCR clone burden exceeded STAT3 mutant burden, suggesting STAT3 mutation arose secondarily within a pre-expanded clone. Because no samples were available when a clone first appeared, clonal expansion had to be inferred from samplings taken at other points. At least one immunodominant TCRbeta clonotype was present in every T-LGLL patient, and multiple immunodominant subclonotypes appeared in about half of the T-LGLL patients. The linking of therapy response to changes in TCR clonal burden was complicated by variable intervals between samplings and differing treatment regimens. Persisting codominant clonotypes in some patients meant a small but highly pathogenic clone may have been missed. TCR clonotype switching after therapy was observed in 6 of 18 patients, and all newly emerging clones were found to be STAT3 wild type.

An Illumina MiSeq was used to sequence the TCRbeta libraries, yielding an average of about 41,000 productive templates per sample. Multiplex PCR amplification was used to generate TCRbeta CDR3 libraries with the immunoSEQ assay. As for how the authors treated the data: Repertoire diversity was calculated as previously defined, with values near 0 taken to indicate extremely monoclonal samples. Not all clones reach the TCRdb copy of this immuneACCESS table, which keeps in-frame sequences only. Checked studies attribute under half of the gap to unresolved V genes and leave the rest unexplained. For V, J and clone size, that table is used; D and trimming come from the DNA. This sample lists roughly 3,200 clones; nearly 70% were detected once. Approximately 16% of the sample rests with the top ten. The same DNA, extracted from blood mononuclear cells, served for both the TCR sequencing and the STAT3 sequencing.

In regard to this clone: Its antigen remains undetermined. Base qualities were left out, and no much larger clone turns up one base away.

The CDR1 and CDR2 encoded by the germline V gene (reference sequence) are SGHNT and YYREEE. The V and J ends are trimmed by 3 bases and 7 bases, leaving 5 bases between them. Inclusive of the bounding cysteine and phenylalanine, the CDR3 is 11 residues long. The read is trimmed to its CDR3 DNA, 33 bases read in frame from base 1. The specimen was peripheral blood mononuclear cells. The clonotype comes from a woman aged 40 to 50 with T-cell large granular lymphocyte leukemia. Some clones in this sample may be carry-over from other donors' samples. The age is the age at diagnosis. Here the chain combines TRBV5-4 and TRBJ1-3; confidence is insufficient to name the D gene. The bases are TGTGCCAGCAGCTCTTACAACACCATATATTTT. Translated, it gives CASSSYNTIYF.